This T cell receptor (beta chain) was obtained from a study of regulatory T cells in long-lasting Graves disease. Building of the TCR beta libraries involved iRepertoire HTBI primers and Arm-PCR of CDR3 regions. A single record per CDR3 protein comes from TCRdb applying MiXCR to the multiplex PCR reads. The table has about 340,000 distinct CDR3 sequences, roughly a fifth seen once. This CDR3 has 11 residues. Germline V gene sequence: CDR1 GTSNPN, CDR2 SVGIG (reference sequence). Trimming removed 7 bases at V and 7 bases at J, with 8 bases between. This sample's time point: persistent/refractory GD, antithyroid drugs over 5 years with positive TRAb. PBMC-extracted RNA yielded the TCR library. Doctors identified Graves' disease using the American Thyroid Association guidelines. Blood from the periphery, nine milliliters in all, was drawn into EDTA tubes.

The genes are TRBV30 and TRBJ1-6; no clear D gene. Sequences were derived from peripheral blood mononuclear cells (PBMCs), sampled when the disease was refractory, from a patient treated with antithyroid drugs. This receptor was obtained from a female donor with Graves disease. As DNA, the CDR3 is TGTGCCTCCGGACGCAATTCACCCCTCCACTTT. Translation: CASGRNSPLHF.